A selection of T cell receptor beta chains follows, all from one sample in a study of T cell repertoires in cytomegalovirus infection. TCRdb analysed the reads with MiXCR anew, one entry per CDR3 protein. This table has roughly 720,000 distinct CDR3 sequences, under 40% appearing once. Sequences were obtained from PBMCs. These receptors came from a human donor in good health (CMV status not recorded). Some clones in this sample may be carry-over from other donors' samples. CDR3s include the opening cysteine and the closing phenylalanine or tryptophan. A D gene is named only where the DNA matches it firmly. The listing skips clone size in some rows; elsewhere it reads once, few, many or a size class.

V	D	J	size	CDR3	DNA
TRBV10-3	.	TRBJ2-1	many	CAISEGLQEYNEQFF	TGTGCCATCAGTGAGGGACTCCAGGAGTACAATGAGCAGTTCTTC
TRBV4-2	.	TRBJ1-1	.	CASSQVQPQTALVPNTEAFF	TGTGCCAGCAGCCAAGTCCAGCCGCAGACAGCGCTTGTCCCAAACACTGAAGCTTTCTTT
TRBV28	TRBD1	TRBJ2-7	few	CASRGPGQGWSEQYF	TGTGCCAGCAGGGGACCGGGACAGGGGTGGAGCGAGCAGTACTTC
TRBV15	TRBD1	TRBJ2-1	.	CATISGTGGYNEQFF	TGTGCCACCATCAGCGGGACAGGGGGCTACAATGAGCAGTTCTTC
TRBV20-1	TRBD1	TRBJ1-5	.	CSAGAGTGWGQPQHF	TGCAGTGCCGGGGCCGGGACAGGTTGGGGTCAGCCCCAGCATTTT
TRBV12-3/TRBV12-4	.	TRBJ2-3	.	CASPLYPSSTDTQYF	TGTGCCAGCCCCCTCTACCCAAGCAGCACAGATACGCAGTATTTT
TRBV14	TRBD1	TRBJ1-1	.	CASSRAGGAFF	TGTGCCAGCAGCCGCGCAGGGGGGGCTTTCTTT
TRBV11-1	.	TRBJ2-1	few	CASKLTLRGQSSYNEQFF	TGTGCCAGCAAGCTTACCTTGAGGGGTCAGAGCTCCTACAATGAGCAGTTCTTC
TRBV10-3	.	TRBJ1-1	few	CAITMGLNTEAFF	TGTGCCATCACTATGGGACTGAACACTGAAGCTTTCTTT
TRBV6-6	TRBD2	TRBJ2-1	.	CASSYSITAGDFPYNEQFF	TGTGCCAGCAGTTACTCGATAACAGCGGGAGACTTCCCCTACAATGAGCAGTTCTTC
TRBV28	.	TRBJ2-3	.	CASSSTGRSDTQYF	TGTGCCAGCAGTTCCACAGGGAGGTCAGATACGCAGTATTTT
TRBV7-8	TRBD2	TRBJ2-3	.	CASSLNTPLAEGSTDTQYF	TGTGCCAGCAGTCTGAACACACCCCTAGCGGAAGGCTCCACAGATACGCAGTATTTT
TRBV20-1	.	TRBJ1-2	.	CSAPELRGSYGYTF	TGCAGTGCTCCAGAACTAAGGGGGAGCTATGGCTACACCTTC
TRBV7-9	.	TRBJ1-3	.	CASSFGRVYGNTIYF	TGTGCCAGCAGCTTCGGCCGGGTCTATGGAAACACCATATATTTT
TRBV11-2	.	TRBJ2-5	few	CASRSRWIGETQYF	TGTGCCAGCAGGAGTCGCTGGATTGGGGAGACCCAGTACTTC
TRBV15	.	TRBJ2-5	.	CATSRDIARETQYF	TGTGCCACCAGCAGAGATATTGCGCGGGAGACCCAGTACTTC
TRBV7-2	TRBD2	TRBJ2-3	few	CASSGLAGPTDTQYF	TGTGCCAGCAGCGGACTAGCGGGGCCCACAGATACGCAGTATTTT
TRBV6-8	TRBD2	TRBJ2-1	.	CARSSLAGGYNEQFF	TGTGCCCGCAGCTCACTAGCGGGAGGATACAATGAGCAGTTCTTC
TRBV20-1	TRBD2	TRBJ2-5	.	CSASLSSGEETQYF	TGCAGTGCTAGCCTCTCTAGCGGGGAAGAGACCCAGTACTTC
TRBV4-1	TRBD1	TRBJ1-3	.	CASSQDRGGQGAPVYF	TGCGCCAGCAGCCAAGATCGTGGCGGACAGGGAGCACCCGTATATTTT
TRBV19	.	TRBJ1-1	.	CASSEGGRGNTEAFF	TGTGCCAGTAGTGAAGGCGGTCGGGGGAACACTGAAGCTTTCTTT
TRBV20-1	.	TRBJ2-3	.	CSGGPAEGTDTQYF	TGCAGTGGTGGACCAGCTGAGGGCACAGATACGCAGTATTTT
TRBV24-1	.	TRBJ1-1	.	CATSPDSGTEAFF	TGTGCCACCAGTCCGGATTCTGGCACTGAAGCTTTCTTT
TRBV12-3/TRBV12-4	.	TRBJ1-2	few	CASRSENRVYGYTF	TGTGCCAGCAGATCCGAAAACAGGGTTTATGGCTACACCTTC
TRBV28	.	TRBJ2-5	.	CASSPVDHSQETQYF	TGTGCCAGCAGCCCGGTTGATCATTCCCAAGAGACCCAGTACTTC
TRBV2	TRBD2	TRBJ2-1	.	CASKASLAGNNEQFF	TGTGCCAGCAAAGCAAGCCTAGCGGGAAACAATGAGCAGTTCTTC
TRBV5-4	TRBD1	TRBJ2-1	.	CASSSLQQGARYNEQFF	TGTGCCAGCAGCTCCCTCCAACAGGGGGCGCGGTACAATGAGCAGTTCTTC
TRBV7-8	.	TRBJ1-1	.	CASSKRISYTEAFF	TGTGCCAGCAGCAAGCGAATAAGTTACACTGAAGCTTTCTTT
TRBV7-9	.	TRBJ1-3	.	CASSLASEGVSGNTIYF	TGTGCCAGCAGCTTAGCGTCCGAGGGGGTCTCGGGAAACACCATATATTTT
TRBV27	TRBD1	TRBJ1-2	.	CASSLQTGAIYGYTF	TGTGCCAGCAGTCTACAGACAGGGGCCATCTATGGCTACACCTTC
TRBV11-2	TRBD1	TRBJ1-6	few	CASSLLGRGLSPLHF	TGTGCCAGCAGCCTCCTAGGCAGGGGGTTATCACCCCTCCACTTT